Below, 5 T cell receptor beta chains from the same sample are listed, as sequenced in a study of cytotoxic CD8 clonotypes in ibrutinib-treated CLL. Only in-frame clones appear in the TCRdb table, and some are missing; sequencing was by immunoSEQ multiplex PCR. The data contain some 22,000 clones, about four fifths of them singletons. The material sequenced was PBMCs, taken before ibrutinib treatment. The receptors here all came from a human donor with chronic lymphocytic leukemia.

The chain links TRBV19 to TRBJ2-4, with unresolved D. With 7 bases removed from V and 0 bases from J, the gap between germline ends came to 16 bases. Germline V lookup: CDR1 LNHDA, CDR2 SQIVND (reference sequence). The CDR3 loop spans 16 amino acids. The chain's CDR3 is CASTPGSTIAKNIQYF. The CDR3 DNA sequence: TGTGCCAGTACCCCGGGCAGTACCATAGCCAAAAACATTCAGTACTTC.

The V and J genes are TRBV15 and TRBJ2-7; D not resolved. The length of the CDR3 is 14 residues. V was pared by 0 bases and J by 5 bases, with 11 bases between. Germline V lookup: CDR1 LNHNV, CDR2 YYDKDF (reference sequence). The CDR3 is CATSRDRIADEQYF. In DNA, the CDR3 is TGTGCCACCAGCAGAGATAGGATAGCCGACGAGCAGTACTTC.

The chain recombines TRBV2 with TRBJ2-4; 15 positions agree with TRBD2. This CDR3 region has 17 residues. Per the germline V gene, CDR1 is SNHLY and CDR2 is FYNNEI. J was trimmed by 1 base and V by 7 bases; bases with no gene match: 5. In nucleotides, the CDR3 is TGTGCCAGCAAGGGACTAGCGGGAGGAGTGGCCAAAAACATTCAGTACTTC. Encoded protein: CASKGLAGGVAKNIQYF.

This chain connects TRBV28 to TRBJ2-1; no reliable D call. The CDR3 covers 14 residues. CDR1 MDHEN and CDR2 SYDVKM come from the germline V gene. V dropped 3 bases and J dropped 8 bases, with 14 bases sitting between them. For the CDR3, the DNA is TGTGCCAGCAGTTTCCCCCTCCGGCCCCATGAGCAGTTCTTC. Protein: CASSFPLRPHEQFF.

CDR3 loop: CASSFETGLAGNTIYF. In nucleotides, the CDR3 is TGTGCCAGCAGCTTTGAGACAGGGTTGGCTGGAAACACCATATATTTT. The chain links TRBV7-9 to TRBJ1-3, with 7 bases lining up with TRBD1. This CDR3 has 16 residues. In germline, CDR1 is SEHNR, CDR2 FQNEAQ (reference sequence). With 3 bases clipped from V and 2 bases from J, the junction kept 7 bases outside the gene matches.